The 21 T cell receptor beta chains below come from one sample, sequenced in a study of shared clonotypes between healthy human individuals. Libraries were prepared by immunoSEQ multiplex PCR; TCRdb keeps only in-frame clonotypes and omits some of them. The sample includes about 710,000 clones, approximately 72% of them seen just once. Sequenced input: memory CD4+ T cells sorted from blood. Subset noted: CD45RA-negative fraction. Receptors were obtained from a woman in her 30s in good health.

The chain combines TRBV28 with TRBJ2-2; 11 bases are a match to TRBD2. Losses at the gene ends were 7 bases for V and 4 bases for J; bases not matched to a gene: 5. In germline, CDR1 is MDHEN, CDR2 SYDVKM. This CDR3 spans 15 amino acids. The CDR3: CASTTSGKVTGELFF. The CDR3 DNA is TGTGCCAGCACGACTAGCGGGAAGGTCACCGGGGAGCTGTTTTTT.

With regard to this clone: An end of the junction differs from the germline gene, which may be a read error. At the DNA level, this CDR3 is encoded by other sequences in the same sample as well. The rearrangement joins TRBV2 to TRBJ2-7; TRBD2 aligns across 14 bases. This CDR3 region has 16 residues. CDR1 and CDR2 from the germline V gene are SNHLY and FYNNEI. The CDR3 region has the DNA TGTGCCAGCAGCGAAGGACTAGCGGGAGGTACCTACGAGCAGTACTTC. Amino acid sequence: CASSEGLAGGTYEQYF.

This clone has only a few counts. V is TRBV7-9 and J is TRBJ2-2; TRBD2 aligns across 8 bases. V shed 3 bases and J 0 bases; nucleotides not matched to a gene: 6. This CDR3 is 17 amino acids long. The germline V gene has CDR1 SEHNR and CDR2 FQNEAQ (reference sequence). The CDR3 spells CASSLRSGTSNTGELFF. In nucleotides, the CDR3 is TGTGCCAGCAGCTTGCGTAGCGGGACCTCGAACACCGGGGAGCTGTTTTTT.

The V and J genes are TRBV7-9 and TRBJ2-5; 11 bases are shared with TRBD2. The V gene's germline CDR1 is SEHNR and CDR2 FQNEAQ (reference sequence). This CDR3 has 16 residues. The V gene end was trimmed by 1 base and the J gene end by 7 bases; junction bases not matched to a gene: 8. The DNA for the CDR3 is TGTGCCAGCAGCTTAGATAGCGGGAGGGCCAGGGGGACCCAGTACTTC. It encodes CASSLDSGRARGTQYF.

This clone is a singleton in its sample. The CDR3 DNA is TGTGCCAGCAGCTTGGGGTCATTTAACAATGAGCAGTTCTTC. As protein: CASSLGSFNNEQFF. The rearrangement joins TRBV5-4 to TRBJ2-1; D is undetermined. Germline assignment: CDR1 SGHNT and CDR2 YYREEE (reference sequence). The CDR3 runs 14 residues. The V and J ends lost 0 bases and 5 bases respectively, with 9 bases between them.

As to this clone: The same CDR3 also results from other DNA sequences found in this sample. J is TRBJ1-3 and V is TRBV28; D remains unclear. CDR1 is MDHEN and CDR2 is SYDVKM in the germline V gene. With 3 bases removed from V and 3 bases from J, the gap between germline ends came to 3 bases. The CDR3 spans 12 residues. The CDR3, as DNA: TGTGCCAGCAGTTTCAGTGGAAACACCATATATTTT. Its translation: CASSFSGNTIYF.

V is TRBV11-3 and J is TRBJ2-2; maybe TRBD1 (5 bases). V lost 0 bases and J 2 bases, leaving 13 bases between the germline ends. The CDR3 has 17 amino acids. Germline V lookup: CDR1 SGHNT, CDR2 YENEEA. Here the CDR3 DNA reads TGTGCCAGCAGCTTAGAGGTTGTTGGGGCAAACACCGGGGAGCTGTTTTTT. Its protein is CASSLEVVGANTGELFF.

Here the CDR3 reads CASSVDNGAYEQYF. CDR3 in DNA: TGTGCCAGCTCGGTGGACAACGGAGCCTACGAGCAGTACTTC. This chain uses TRBV18 with TRBJ2-7, with D perhaps matching TRBD1 (5 bases). V shed 6 bases and J shed 2 bases, with 14 bases lying between them. The CDR3 extends over 14 amino acids. CDR1 is KGHSH, CDR2 LQKENI, per germline. Together with reference TRBV18 and TRBJ2-7, the CDR3 gives the full variable domain: NAGVMQNPRHLVRRRGQEARLRCSPMKGHSHVYWYRQLPEEGLKFMVYLQKENIIDESGMPKERFSAEFPKEGPSILRIQQVVRGDSAAYFCASSVDNGAYEQYFGPGTRLTVT.

This clone was seen only a few times. CDR3 DNA sequence: TGCAGTGCTAGTTTGTGGAACATTCAGTACTTC. It specifies CSASLWNIQYF. The V and J genes are TRBV20-1 and TRBJ2-4, with D hard to call. The CDR3 sequence is 11 residues long. Germline V CDR1 and CDR2: DFQATT, SNEGSKA (reference sequence). V gave up 3 bases and J gave up 7 bases, with 7 bases separating them.

The chain links TRBV18 to TRBJ2-3; possibly TRBD2 for D (7 bases). The CDR3 sequence is 14 residues long. The V and J ends lost 4 bases and 7 bases respectively, with 15 bases between them. Germline V CDR1 and CDR2: KGHSH, LQKENI. For the CDR3, the DNA is TGTGCCAGCTCACAACAGGGAGGGAGCAATACGCAGTATTTT. It is translated as CASSQQGGSNTQYF. The full variable domain, with the rest looked up from reference TRBV18 and TRBJ2-3, is NAGVMQNPRHLVRRRGQEARLRCSPMKGHSHVYWYRQLPEEGLKFMVYLQKENIIDESGMPKERFSAEFPKEGPSILRIQQVVRGDSAAYFCASSQQGGSNTQYFGPGTRLTVL.

The chain employs TRBV5-4 and TRBJ2-1, with 7 positions matching TRBD2. Trimming cost V 2 bases and J 5 bases; bases outside gene matches: 7. The germline CDR1 and CDR2 sequences are SGHNT and YYREEE (reference sequence). The CDR3 spans 15 residues. The CDR3 DNA reads as TGTGCCAGCAGCTTCGGGACTACCCGAAACAATGAGCAGTTCTTC. Its protein product is CASSFGTTRNNEQFF.

The V and J genes are TRBV5-6 and TRBJ2-3; 13 nucleotides match TRBD2. The CDR3 length is 17 residues. The junction had 9 bases not matched to a gene; V was cut back by 4 bases and J by 4 bases. The germline V gene encodes CDR1 SGHDT and CDR2 YYEEEE. CDR3 coding DNA: TGTGCCAGCAGCAAAGGACTAGCGGGAGCATCCGCAGATACGCAGTATTTT. Protein product: CASSKGLAGASADTQYF.

This clone was recorded once. The chain links TRBV6-5 to TRBJ1-5; 7 nucleotides agree with TRBD1. CDR3 length equals 14 residues. Germline lookup yields CDR1 MNHEY and CDR2 SVGAGI. J was trimmed by 1 base and V by 7 bases; bases with no gene match: 4. The CDR3 nucleotides are TGTGCCAGCACCCAGGGACAGAGCAATCAGCCCCAGCATTTT. It encodes CASTQGQSNQPQHF.

The genes are TRBV28 and TRBJ1-5; TRBD1 matches 10 bases. The V gene end was trimmed by 2 bases and the J gene end by 4 bases; junction bases not matched to a gene: 5. The CDR3 is 16 amino acids. In germline, CDR1 is MDHEN, CDR2 SYDVKM. CDR3: CASSLRRQGANQPQHF. CDR3 bases: TGTGCCAGCAGTTTAAGGAGACAGGGGGCTAATCAGCCCCAGCATTTT.

The chain joins TRBV2 to TRBJ1-4; 8 bases align to TRBD1. The CDR3 is 16 amino acids. The germline V gene encodes CDR1 SNHLY and CDR2 FYNNEI. Trimming took 8 bases from V and 4 from J; bases not matched to a gene: 12. The DNA for the CDR3 is TGTGCCAGCTCGACAGGGGTCGTACCTCATAATGAAAAACTGTTTTTT. Translated, it gives CASSTGVVPHNEKLFF.

This chain uses TRBV25-1 with TRBJ2-2, with D possibly called TRBD1 or TRBD2 (5 bases each). This CDR3 region has 15 residues. Germline CDR1 MGHDK, CDR2 SYGVNS. Trimming removed 3 bases from V and 4 bases from J, with 12 bases in between. As DNA, the CDR3 is TGTGCCAGCAGTGATCCTGCAGGGAGCACCGGGGAGCTGTTTTTT. Its protein is CASSDPAGSTGELFF. Supplemented by reference TRBV25-1 and TRBJ2-2, the full variable domain reads EADIYQTPRYLVIGTGKKITLECSQTMGHDKMYWYQQDPGMELHLIHYSYGVNSTEKGDLSSESTVSRIRTEHFPLTLESARPSHTSQYLCASSDPAGSTGELFFGEGSRLTVL.

The rearrangement joins TRBV4-2 to TRBJ2-7, with 9 bases aligning to TRBD1. Germline CDR1 and CDR2: LGHNA and YNFKEQ. CDR3 length equals 18 residues. Trimming took 0 bases from V and 2 from J; bases not matched to a gene: 11. CDR3 nucleotides: TGTGCCAGCAGCCAAGATTTGTCCGCGACAGGGGGTACCTACGAGCAGTACTTC. This sequence encodes CASSQDLSATGGTYEQYF.

This clone was counted at least ten times. The chain combines TRBV5-6 with TRBJ2-3; D unclear. V shed 1 base and J shed 0 bases, with 3 bases lying between them. The CDR3 length is 13 residues. Germline-derived CDR1 and CDR2 are SGHDT and YYEEEE. The CDR3 DNA reads TGTGCCAGCAGCTTGTGGAGCACAGATACGCAGTATTTT. Translation: CASSLWSTDTQYF.

CDR3 sequence: CASSFRAGGPDEQYF. The CDR3 DNA reads TGTGCCAGCAGCTTCAGAGCGGGAGGGCCCGACGAGCAGTACTTC. The J gene is TRBJ2-7, the V gene TRBV5-4; TRBD2 agrees at 10 bases. The CDR3 has 15 residues. V dropped 2 bases and J dropped 5; count of bases not matched to a gene: 7. Germline CDR1 reads SGHNT; CDR2 reads YYREEE (reference sequence).

This sequence joins TRBV28 and TRBJ2-3; a weak D match, TRBD2 (5 bases). V was pared by 6 bases and J by 8 bases, with 9 bases between. CDR3 length equals 11 residues. Germline V gene data show CDR1 as MDHEN and CDR2 as SYDVKM. CDR3 sequence reads: CASRRAGTQYF. The CDR3 nucleotides read TGTGCCAGCAGACGGGCGGGTACGCAGTATTTT. Supplemented by reference TRBV28 and TRBJ2-3, the full variable domain reads DVKVTQSSRYLVKRTGEKVFLECVQDMDHENMFWYRQDPGLGLRLIYFSYDVKMKEKGDIPEGYSVSREKKERFSLILESASTNQTSMYLCASRRAGTQYFGPGTRLTVL.

Note on this clone: Different DNA sequences within this sample yield the same CDR3. The chain combines TRBV18 with TRBJ1-2, with 8 bases aligning to TRBD1. In germline, CDR1 is KGHSH, CDR2 LQKENI. This CDR3 comprises 13 residues. The J segment lost 4 bases and the V segment lost 3 bases, leaving 1 base of the junction unmatched. CDR3 nucleotide sequence: TGTGCCAGCTCACCGGGACAGGCCTATGGCTACACCTTC. This codes for CASSPGQAYGYTF. Variable domain in full (rest from reference TRBV18 and TRBJ1-2): NAGVMQNPRHLVRRRGQEARLRCSPMKGHSHVYWYRQLPEEGLKFMVYLQKENIIDESGMPKERFSAEFPKEGPSILRIQQVVRGDSAAYFCASSPGQAYGYTFGSGTRLTVV.